The next 20 T cell receptor beta chains were all read from a single sample in a study of blood T cell repertoires in COVID-19. The method was immunoSEQ multiplex PCR; TCRdb's version includes in-frame clones alone and lacks a portion of them. Altogether a few hundred thousand clones are present, roughly 80% being singletons, with the ten largest covering around 4.5%. Sequenced material: peripheral blood. These receptors were taken from a woman in her forties or fifties with active or convalescent COVID-19.

The chain uses TRBV27 and TRBJ1-3, with a weak D call TRBD1 (6 bases). Trimming left V 4 bases short and J 4 bases short, with 8 bases between. This CDR3 is built from 13 residues. Germline V gene data show CDR1 as MNHEY and CDR2 as SMNVEV (reference sequence). CDR3: CASSSTGGNTIYF. In DNA, the CDR3 is TGTGCCAGCAGTTCAACAGGGGGAAACACCATATATTTT.

The V and J genes are TRBV29-1 and TRBJ1-5; weak D call: TRBD1 (6 bases). The germline V gene has CDR1 SQVTM and CDR2 ANQGSEA. Between the trimmed V and J ends, which lost 6 bases and 6 bases, there was a span of 15 bases. The CDR3 consists of 13 residues. CDR3 nucleotide sequence: TGCAGCGTGGTCCCGAGGGGGGGTCAGCCCCAGCATTTT. Its translation is CSVVPRGGQPQHF.

The chain links TRBV6-6 to TRBJ2-7, with a tentative D call TRBD2 (6 bases). V shed 6 bases and J shed 6 bases, with 12 bases lying between them. The CDR3 runs to 12 residues. The germline V gene encodes CDR1 MNHNY and CDR2 SVGAGI (reference sequence). The CDR3 DNA sequence: TGTGCCAGCAGCCCGCGGGATCGCGAGCAGTACTTC. It codes for CASSPRDREQYF.

The chain carries TRBV19 and TRBJ1-2, with 7 positions matching TRBD1. V lost 5 bases, J lost 2 bases, and 8 bases stayed unmatched. The CDR3 consists of 15 residues. Germline CDR1 and CDR2: LNHDA and SQIVND (reference sequence). CDR3 sequence reads: CASSGGYRGNYGYTF. The CDR3 region has the DNA TGTGCCAGTAGTGGAGGATACAGGGGAAACTATGGCTACACCTTC.

V gene TRBV10-1 combines with J gene TRBJ1-1, with 9 bases aligning to TRBD1. The J segment lost 4 bases and the V segment lost 10 bases, leaving 7 bases of the junction unmatched. Germline assignment: CDR1 WNHNN and CDR2 SYGVQD (reference sequence). This CDR3 comprises 13 residues. CDR3 coding DNA: TGCGCCACCTCCCGGGACAGGGTCACTGAAGCTTTCTTT. This codes for CATSRDRVTEAFF.

V is TRBV20-1 and J is TRBJ2-2; TRBD1 matches at 8 bases. The CDR3 has 17 amino acids. Germline V gives CDR1 DFQATT, CDR2 SNEGSKA (reference sequence). J was trimmed by 1 base and V by 3 bases; bases with no gene match: 10. In DNA, the CDR3 is TGCAGTGCTAGTCCCGGGTTAGGGACAGGGAACACCGGGGAGCTGTTTTTT. Its translation is CSASPGLGTGNTGELFF.

The CDR3 reads CASSSHRFRNTEAFF. The DNA for the CDR3 is TGTGCCAGCAGTTCTCACAGGTTTAGGAACACTGAAGCTTTCTTT. The chain recombines TRBV27 with TRBJ1-1; TRBD1 might be the D (5 bases). The CDR3 totals 15 residues. The V and J ends lost 4 bases and 1 base respectively, with 13 bases between them. Germline CDR1 and CDR2: MNHEY and SMNVEV (reference sequence).

The J gene is TRBJ2-7, the V gene TRBV4-1, with 10 bases identical to TRBD2. This CDR3 contains 18 residues. The germline gives CDR1 MGHRA, CDR2 YSYEKL. Trimming at V came to 3 bases and at J to 6 bases, leaving 17 bases not matched to a gene. The CDR3 loop reads CASSHPPRGSGRGGEQYF. CDR3 sequence (DNA): TGCGCCAGCAGCCACCCCCCGCGGGGAAGCGGGAGGGGCGGCGAGCAGTACTTC.

This chain links TRBV4-2 with TRBJ2-2; 7 positions agree with TRBD2. The CDR3 covers 16 residues. CDR1 is LGHNA, CDR2 YNFKEQ, per germline. The J segment lost 8 bases and the V segment lost 1 base, leaving 10 bases of the junction unmatched. The CDR3 spells CASSQGSSTSLGELFF. DNA of the CDR3: TGTGCCAGCAGCCAAGGGTCGTCGACTAGCCTGGGGGAGCTGTTTTTT.

The rearrangement links TRBV19 to TRBJ1-1; 7 nucleotides line up with TRBD1. The CDR3 contains 16 residues. Germline trimming cut 3 bases from V and 5 bases from J; bases unmatched to any gene: 12. Germline CDR1 LNHDA, CDR2 SQIVND (reference sequence). CDR3 sequence: CASSIMFIDRETEAFF. CDR3 DNA sequence: TGTGCCAGTAGTATCATGTTTATCGACAGGGAAACTGAAGCTTTCTTT.

This clone was counted a single time. The chain recombines TRBV5-1 with TRBJ2-1; 8 bases align to TRBD2. Trimming removed 5 bases from V and 1 base from J; junction bases left unmatched: 5. This CDR3 spans 15 amino acids. Per germline, CDR1 SGHRS and CDR2 YFSETQ. CDR3 coding DNA: TGCGCCAGCAGAAAAGCGGGAGATTCCTACAATGAGCAGTTCTTC. It codes for CASRKAGDSYNEQFF.

The chain uses TRBV2 and TRBJ2-1, with 8 bases matching TRBD2. This CDR3 region has 13 residues. Germline V CDR1 and CDR2: SNHLY, FYNNEI. V was clipped by 6 bases and J by 8 bases; unmatched bases: 6. The CDR3 spells CASSLAGGDEQFF. CDR3 DNA: TGTGCCAGCAGCCTAGCGGGTGGCGATGAGCAGTTCTTC.

This clone was picked up a small number of times. The rearrangement links TRBV27 to TRBJ2-7; tentatively, D is TRBD1 (5 bases). The CDR3 covers 13 residues. V shed 5 bases and J shed 4 bases, with 12 bases lying between them. Germline CDR1 reads MNHEY; CDR2 reads SMNVEV (reference sequence). The CDR3 DNA reads as TGTGCCAGCAGTCCCTCTGCAGGGTACGAGCAGTACTTC. Residues: CASSPSAGYEQYF.

The V gene is TRBV5-1, the J gene TRBJ2-7, with 7 positions matching TRBD1. The CDR3 spans 15 residues. The germline V gene has CDR1 SGHRS and CDR2 YFSETQ. J lost 0 bases, V lost 2 bases, and 5 bases had no gene match. The DNA of the CDR3 is TGCGCCAGCAGCTTCACAGGGGCTCCCTCCTACGAGCAGTACTTC. This codes for CASSFTGAPSYEQYF.

This chain joins TRBV28 and TRBJ2-7; TRBD1 might be the D (6 bases). The V gene lost 7 bases and the J gene lost 2 bases, with 15 bases spanning the gap. Germline assignment: CDR1 MDHEN and CDR2 SYDVKM. The CDR3 covers 14 residues. The CDR3 loop reads CASTSQGPPYEQYF. The CDR3 nucleotides read TGTGCCAGCACCTCACAGGGTCCCCCCTACGAGCAGTACTTC.

The V and J genes are TRBV6-5 and TRBJ2-7; 9 bases line up with TRBD1. J lost 2 bases, V lost 5 bases, and 7 bases had no gene match. The CDR3 length is 15 residues. Per germline, CDR1 MNHEY and CDR2 SVGAGI. In DNA form, the CDR3 reads TGTGCCAGCAGTCCCTTAAGACAGGGGGCCTACGAGCAGTACTTC. Protein product: CASSPLRQGAYEQYF.

The gene calls are TRBV5-1 and TRBJ2-7; 10 bases fit TRBD1. J lost 6 bases, V lost 4 bases, and 4 bases had no gene match. Germline assignment: CDR1 SGHRS and CDR2 YFSETQ. The length of the CDR3 is 13 residues. CDR3 loop: CASSVGQGREQYF. Written as DNA, the CDR3 is TGCGCCAGCAGCGTGGGACAGGGGCGCGAGCAGTACTTC. Using reference TRBV5-1 and TRBJ2-7 for the parts outside the CDR3, the full variable domain is KAGVTQTPRYLIKTRGQQVTLSCSPISGHRSVSWYQQTPGQGLQFLFEYFSETQRNKGNFPGRFSGRQFSNSRSEMNVSTLELGDSALYLCASSVGQGREQYFGPGTRLTVT.

The rearrangement links TRBV28 to TRBJ2-7, with D possibly matching TRBD2 (6 bases). The CDR3 is 13 amino acids. V was pared by 11 bases and J by 5 bases, with 19 bases between. Germline V gene sequence: CDR1 MDHEN, CDR2 SYDVKM. CDR3 DNA: TGTGCCTCCCGAGGGGACTCTACCCACGAGCAGTACTTC. It translates to CASRGDSTHEQYF.

V usage is TRBV19 and J usage is TRBJ2-7; maybe TRBD2 (5 bases). Trimming cost V 0 bases and J 1 base, with 7 bases left between them. Per the germline V gene, CDR1 is LNHDA and CDR2 is SQIVND (reference sequence). This CDR3 region has 14 residues. The CDR3 DNA reads TGTGCCAGTAGTATAGAGCTAGCTTCCTACGAGCAGTACTTC. Protein product: CASSIELASYEQYF.

The genes are TRBV5-6 and TRBJ1-1; weak D call: TRBD1 (5 bases). Germline V gene lookup returns CDR1 SGHDT and CDR2 YYEEEE. The germline V and J ends were trimmed by 6 bases and 0 bases, with 9 bases remaining between them. The length of the CDR3 is 13 residues. In DNA, the CDR3 is TGTGCCAGCACAGGGAATATGAACACTGAAGCTTTCTTT. As protein: CASTGNMNTEAFF.